This entry lists 2 T cell receptor beta chains sequenced from one sample in a study of T cells in Graves' hyperthyroidism and ophthalmopathy. There were TCR beta CDR3 regions amplified from RNA transcripts. A set of HTBI primers served as the primers for a first-round RT-PCR of the TCR CDR3. TCRdb processed the multiplex PCR reads anew with MiXCR; each CDR3 protein has one entry. The sample contains about 710,000 distinct CDR3 sequences, about 16% of which appear only once. Input material: blood. The origin of the receptors is a man aged 18 to 30 with Graves' hyperthyroidism.

This clonotype came up a few times. The chain has TRBV20-1 and TRBJ2-1; D call uncertain. CDR3 length: 14 amino acids. Trimming left V 3 bases short and J 3 bases short, with 12 bases between. The germline CDR1 and CDR2 sequences are DFQATT and SNEGSKA (reference sequence). CDR3 residues: CSASADTIYNEQFF. The CDR3 coding sequence is TGCAGTGCTAGCGCGGATACGATCTACAATGAGCAGTTCTTC.

The chain links TRBV2 to TRBJ1-2; D is possibly TRBD1 (5 bases). Trimming shortened V by 6 bases and J by 8 bases, and 22 bases separated the two germline ends. The V gene's germline CDR1 is SNHLY and CDR2 FYNNEI. This CDR3 spans 15 amino acids. CDR3 in DNA: TGTGCCAGCAGGGGGGACGGGGAGGGTGATAAAGGCTACACCTTC. Translating gives CASRGDGEGDKGYTF.